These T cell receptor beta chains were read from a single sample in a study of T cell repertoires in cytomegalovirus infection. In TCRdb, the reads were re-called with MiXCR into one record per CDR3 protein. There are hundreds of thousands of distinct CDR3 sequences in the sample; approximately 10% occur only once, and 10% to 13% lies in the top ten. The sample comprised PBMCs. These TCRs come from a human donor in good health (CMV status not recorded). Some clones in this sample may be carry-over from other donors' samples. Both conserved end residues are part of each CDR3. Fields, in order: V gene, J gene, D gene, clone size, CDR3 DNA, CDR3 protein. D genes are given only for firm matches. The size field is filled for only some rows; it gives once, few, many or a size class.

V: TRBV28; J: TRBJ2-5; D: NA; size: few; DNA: TGTGCCAGCAGTTTCTATTCTAGCAGGAAGACCCAGTACTTC; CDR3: CASSFYSSRKTQYF
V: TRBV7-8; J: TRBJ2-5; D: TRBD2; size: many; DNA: TGTGCCAGCAGCTTAGAGGAAAGCGGGGAGTACCAAGAGACCCAGTACTTC; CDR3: CASSLEESGEYQETQYF
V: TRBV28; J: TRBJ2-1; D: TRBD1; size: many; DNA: TGTGCCAGTGAGACAGGGGTCAATGAGCAGTTCTTC; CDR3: CASETGVNEQFF
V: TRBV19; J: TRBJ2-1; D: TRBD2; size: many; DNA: TGTGCCACAGGAACACTAGCGGGCGATGAGCAGTTCTTC; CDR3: CATGTLAGDEQFF
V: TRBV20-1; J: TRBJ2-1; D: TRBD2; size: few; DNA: TGCAGTGCTGATGGGACTAGCAATGAGCAGTTCTTC; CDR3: CSADGTSNEQFF
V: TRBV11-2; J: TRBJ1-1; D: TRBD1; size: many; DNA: TGTGCCAGCAGCTTAGCCCCCACTACAGGGGAGACTGAAGCTTTCTTT; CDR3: CASSLAPTTGETEAFF
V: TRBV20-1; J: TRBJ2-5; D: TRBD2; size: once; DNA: TGCAGTGCTAGAGATCCGTCTAGCGGGGGAGAAGAGACCCAGTACTTC; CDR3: CSARDPSSGGEETQYF
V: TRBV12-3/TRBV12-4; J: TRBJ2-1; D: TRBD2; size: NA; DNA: TGTGCCAGCAAATCGGGGGGGGGATACAATGAGCAGTTCTTC; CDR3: CASKSGGGYNEQFF
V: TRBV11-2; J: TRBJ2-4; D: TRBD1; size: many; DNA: TGTGCCAGCAGCACCCTACAGGGGGCCAAAAACATTCAGTACTTC; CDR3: CASSTLQGAKNIQYF
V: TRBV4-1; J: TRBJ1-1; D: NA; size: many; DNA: TGCGCCAGCAGCCTCTTCGGGAGAGGGGCGAACACTGAAGCTTTCTTT; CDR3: CASSLFGRGANTEAFF
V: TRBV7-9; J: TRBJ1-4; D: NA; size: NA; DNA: TGTGCCAGCAGCTTATTAAGCTGGGGGACTAATGAAAAACTGTTTTTT; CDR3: CASSLLSWGTNEKLFF
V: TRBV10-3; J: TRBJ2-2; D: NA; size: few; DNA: TGTGCCATCAGTGAGTTTGTCCCACGAGGGGACACCGGGGAGCTGTTTTTT; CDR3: CAISEFVPRGDTGELFF
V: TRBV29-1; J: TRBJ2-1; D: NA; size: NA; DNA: TGCAGCGTTGAACCACAGGCTGAGACCTACTACAATGAGCAGTTCTTC; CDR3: CSVEPQAETYYNEQFF
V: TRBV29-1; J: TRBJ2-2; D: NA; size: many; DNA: TGCAGCGTTGAAATCTGGGGGAGCCCCGGGGAGCTGTTTTTT; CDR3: CSVEIWGSPGELFF
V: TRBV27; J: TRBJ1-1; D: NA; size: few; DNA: TGTGCCAGCAGTTTAGGAGCCAGAGGGATGATCACTGAAGCTTTCTTT; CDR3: CASSLGARGMITEAFF
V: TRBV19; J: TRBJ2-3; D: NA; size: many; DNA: TGTGCCAGTAGGGCAGGTGGGGCCCCTAGCACAGATACGCAGTATTTT; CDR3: CASRAGGAPSTDTQYF
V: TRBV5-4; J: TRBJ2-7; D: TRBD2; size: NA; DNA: TGTACCAGCAGCTTGTGGACTAGCGGTTACGAGCAGTACTTC; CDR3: CTSSLWTSGYEQYF